This T cell receptor beta chain stems from a study of preoperative IRX-2 immunotherapy in early breast cancer. As for treatment: preoperative locoregional IRX-2 cytokine immunotherapy. Patients received preoperative, locoregional IRX-2 cytokine immunotherapy in a phase Ib study. This CDR3 has 14 amino acids. Per germline, CDR1 MNHGY and CDR2 SAAAGT. The V segment lost 7 bases and the J segment 4 bases; nucleotides outside the gene matches: 10. Produced via immunoSEQ multiplex PCR; TCRdb's table is partial and in-frame only. In the table there are 20,000 to 30,000 clones, about 68% of which are singletons.

V gene TRBV6-8 combines with J gene TRBJ2-7, with 7 bases lining up with TRBD1. This TCR came from a human donor with breast cancer. Sequencing used lymph node tissue, obtained after IRX-2 immunotherapy. The CDR3 DNA sequence: TGTGCCAGCATCCAGACAGGGCAATCGTACGAGCAGTACTTC. Translating gives CASIQTGQSYEQYF.